The 26 T cell receptor beta chains in this list originate from one sample, sequenced in a study of T cell responses to AZD1222 COVID-19 vaccine. TCRdb's copy holds only in-frame clones and misses some; the assay was immunoSEQ multiplex PCR. This table has 130,000 to 150,000 clones, over 75% appearing once. Sequenced material: peripheral blood, taken 28 days after the second dose of the MenACWY control vaccine. The receptors stem from an adult who received the MenACWY meningococcal vaccine as a control.

The CDR3 DNA reads as TGTGCCAGCACCAATTTCGGAGGACTAGCGGGACATAAGATGACCTACGAGCAGTACTTC. It codes for CASTNFGGLAGHKMTYEQYF. V is TRBV7-9 and J is TRBJ2-7; TRBD2 matches 12 bases. This CDR3 is built from 20 residues. Germline CDR1 reads SEHNR; CDR2 reads FQNEAQ (reference sequence). With 7 bases clipped from V and 2 bases from J, the junction kept 21 bases outside the gene matches.

The chain is built from TRBV7-2 and TRBJ2-7; TRBD2 might be the D (5 bases). CDR1 is SGHTA, CDR2 FQGNSA, per germline. The CDR3 length is 16 residues. V was clipped by 0 bases and J by 4 bases, with 16 bases between them. CDR3 bases: TGTGCCAGCAGCTTAGCCATCGCGGGCATGATTTACGAGCAGTACTTC. Its protein is CASSLAIAGMIYEQYF.

The V call is TRBV5-4, the J call TRBJ1-1, with a weak D call TRBD1 (5 bases). Germline values: CDR1 SGHNT, CDR2 YYREEE (reference sequence). V gave up 4 bases and J gave up 0 bases, with 13 bases separating them. The CDR3 runs to 15 residues. The CDR3 spells CASSLRGRLNTEAFF. CDR3 DNA: TGTGCCAGCAGCCTACGGGGACGGTTGAACACTGAAGCTTTCTTT. Full variable domain (missing parts from reference TRBV5-4 and TRBJ1-1): ETGVTQSPTHLIKTRGQQVTLRCSSQSGHNTVSWYQQALGQGPQFIFQYYREEENGRGNFPPRFSGLQFPNYSSELNVNALELDDSALYLCASSLRGRLNTEAFFGQGTRLTVV.

J is TRBJ2-7 and V is TRBV5-6, with 8 positions matching TRBD1. The V segment lost 3 bases and the J segment 3 bases; nucleotides outside the gene matches: 5. This CDR3 comprises 14 residues. Per germline, CDR1 SGHDT and CDR2 YYEEEE. The CDR3 nucleotides read TGTGCCAGCAGCTGGGGGGACAGGTACTACGAGCAGTACTTC. Amino acid sequence: CASSWGDRYYEQYF.

The chain carries TRBV7-2 and TRBJ2-3; D uncertain. Germline loops: CDR1 SGHTA, CDR2 FQGNSA. Between the trimmed V and J ends, which lost 1 base and 8 bases, there was a span of 13 bases. The CDR3 totals 14 residues. This CDR3 reads CASSLGPNTGTQYF. CDR3 DNA sequence: TGTGCCAGCAGCTTAGGACCCAACACGGGTACGCAGTATTTT.

V and J are TRBV2 and TRBJ2-2; 8 positions agree with TRBD2. The CDR3 totals 16 residues. The junction had 14 bases not matched to a gene; V was cut back by 10 bases and J by 4 bases. In germline, CDR1 is SNHLY, CDR2 FYNNEI. DNA for the CDR3: TGTGCCACCTCCTTGCCGACGGGAGGGCTCACCGGGGAGCTGTTTTTT. Encoded protein: CATSLPTGGLTGELFF.

The V gene is TRBV4-1, the J gene TRBJ2-5, with D unclear. V was cut by 2 bases and J by 1 base, with 11 bases left in between. Germline V gives CDR1 MGHRA, CDR2 YSYEKL. The CDR3 consists of 15 residues. The CDR3 DNA follows: TGCGCCAGCAGCCAAAAGACGAAAGGCCAAGAGACCCAGTACTTC. It specifies CASSQKTKGQETQYF.

The rearrangement links TRBV5-1 to TRBJ1-1, with D perhaps matching TRBD1 (5 bases). Trimming left V 4 bases short and J 1 base short, with 14 bases between. Germline CDR1 reads SGHRS; CDR2 reads YFSETQ. CDR3 length equals 15 residues. CDR3 loop: CASSARPGGNTEAFF. The CDR3 DNA reads as TGCGCCAGCAGCGCCCGGCCGGGGGGGAACACTGAAGCTTTCTTT.

This sequence joins TRBV19 and TRBJ2-5; tentative D call: TRBD1 (5 bases). CDR1 and CDR2 (germline): LNHDA, SQIVND (reference sequence). The CDR3 extends over 14 amino acids. Trimming took off 3 bases at V and 5 bases at J, with 13 bases between the two ends. The CDR3 is CASSISAGRETQYF. CDR3 nucleotides: TGTGCCAGTAGTATCTCGGCAGGGCGGGAGACCCAGTACTTC. The variable domain in full, completed from reference TRBV19 and TRBJ2-5, reads DGGITQSPKYLFRKEGQNVTLSCEQNLNHDAMYWYRQDPGQGLRLIYYSQIVNDFQKGDIAEGYSVSREKKESFPLTVTSAQKNPTAFYLCASSISAGRETQYFGPGTRLLVL.

V gene TRBV14 combines with J gene TRBJ1-5; D not certain. The CDR3 sequence is 13 residues long. Looked up from germline, CDR1 is SGHDN and CDR2 is FVKESK. V lost 2 bases, J lost 6 bases, and 8 bases lay in between. The CDR3 is CASSQSWGQPQHF. CDR3 sequence (DNA): TGTGCCAGCAGCCAATCATGGGGTCAGCCCCAGCATTTT. Full variable domain (remainder filled in from reference TRBV14 and TRBJ1-5): EAGVTQFPSHSVIEKGQTVTLRCDPISGHDNLYWYRRVMGKEIKFLLHFVKESKQDESGMPNNRFLAERTGGTYSTLKVQPAELEDSGVYFCASSQSWGQPQHFGDGTRLSIL.

This clone was seen once. This sequence joins TRBV18 and TRBJ1-4; TRBD1 agrees at 9 bases. The CDR3 runs 15 residues. Germline V gene sequence: CDR1 KGHSH, CDR2 LQKENI. Unmatched junction bases numbered 9, after V lost 5 bases and J lost 8 bases. CDR3: CASSWGTGFEEKLFF. Written as DNA, the CDR3 is TGTGCCAGCTCATGGGGGACAGGGTTTGAAGAAAAACTGTTTTTT.

The chain has TRBV28 and TRBJ2-7, with 9 bases identical to TRBD2. The CDR3 contains 14 residues. The germline gives CDR1 MDHEN, CDR2 SYDVKM. Trimming removed 6 bases from V and 2 bases from J; junction bases left unmatched: 5. The DNA for the CDR3 is TGTGCCAGCAGCAGCGGGGGGTCTACCTACGAGCAGTACTTC. Translation: CASSSGGSTYEQYF.

CDR3 sequence reads: CASSQDEDFEGGPRQDTQYF. The CDR3 coding sequence is TGTGCCAGCAGCCAAGATGAAGATTTCGAGGGCGGGCCAAGGCAAGATACGCAGTATTTT. V and J are TRBV3-1 (or the pseudogene TRBV3-2) and TRBJ2-3; D possibly corresponds to TRBD2 (5 bases). Germline V gene sequence: CDR1 LGHDT, CDR2 YNNKEL (reference sequence). Trimming cost V 0 bases and J 5 bases, with 27 bases left between them. The CDR3 extends over 20 amino acids.

This chain uses TRBV29-1 with TRBJ2-2; 7 positions match TRBD1. The V segment lost 4 bases and the J segment 0 bases; nucleotides outside the gene matches: 2. Germline values: CDR1 SQVTM, CDR2 ANQGSEA. This CDR3 comprises 14 residues. The CDR3 nucleotides are TGCAGCGTTGCCAGGGGGACGAACACCGGGGAGCTGTTTTTT. Translation gives CSVARGTNTGELFF.

This clone was picked up a small number of times. This chain uses TRBV4-3 with TRBJ1-5; 8 positions agree with TRBD1. Germline V gene sequence: CDR1 LGHNA, CDR2 YSLEER. There are 16 residues in the CDR3. V lost 2 bases and J lost 6; bases outside the gene matches: 9. The CDR3 nucleotides are TGCGCCAGCAGCCAATCTTTTACAGGGGGTCTTCAGCCCCAGCATTTT. It translates to CASSQSFTGGLQPQHF.

CDR3 amino acids: CAWRWAGGSGEQYF. CDR3 DNA: TGTGCCTGGAGGTGGGCGGGAGGTTCGGGCGAGCAGTACTTC. The chain recombines TRBV30 with TRBJ2-7, with TRBD2 matching 8 bases. J was trimmed by 6 bases and V by 3 bases; bases with no gene match: 10. The CDR3 is 14 amino acids. Looked up from germline, CDR1 is GTSNPN and CDR2 is SVGIG (reference sequence).

The DNA for the CDR3 is TGTGCCAGCAGTTTAGCATCCCGGGACCCAAGAACGGGGGACTATGGCTACACCTTC. It codes for CASSLASRDPRTGDYGYTF. The chain has TRBV27 and TRBJ1-2, with a weak D call TRBD1 (5 bases). CDR1 and CDR2 (germline): MNHEY, SMNVEV (reference sequence). The V gene lost 2 bases and the J gene lost 3 bases, with 25 bases spanning the gap. This CDR3 region has 19 residues.

The chain couples TRBV4-1 to TRBJ1-4; no definite D call. The CDR3 runs to 19 residues. Trimming took off 4 bases at V and 4 bases at J, with 25 bases between the two ends. Germline-derived CDR1 and CDR2 are MGHRA and YSYEKL. CDR3 amino acids: CASSLGRVGLRALNEKLFF. The CDR3 coding sequence is TGCGCCAGCAGCCTCGGTCGCGTAGGGCTCAGAGCCCTTAATGAAAAACTGTTTTTT.

This clone was recorded only once. The chain has TRBV19 and TRBJ2-2; 9 nucleotides match TRBD1. This CDR3 is 15 amino acids long. The V gene's germline CDR1 is LNHDA and CDR2 SQIVND (reference sequence). J lost 8 bases, V lost 4 bases, and 8 bases had no gene match. The CDR3 sequence: CASSTEGQGVGELFF. As DNA, the CDR3 is TGTGCCAGTAGTACCGAGGGACAGGGTGTAGGGGAGCTGTTTTTT.

The V call is TRBV19, the J call TRBJ1-5; D not resolved. This CDR3 comprises 15 residues. The ends were cut back, 1 base at V and 4 bases at J, with 11 bases in the middle. CDR1 LNHDA and CDR2 SQIVND come from the germline V gene (reference sequence). CDR3 sequence: CASSIVIGPNQPQHF. The CDR3 DNA follows: TGTGCCAGTAGTATAGTTATCGGTCCAAATCAGCCCCAGCATTTT.

This chain joins TRBV29-1 and TRBJ1-5; D perhaps matches TRBD1 (6 bases). The CDR3 covers 17 residues. With 7 bases removed from V and 5 bases from J, the gap between germline ends came to 27 bases. Germline CDR1 and CDR2: SQVTM and ANQGSEA. DNA of the CDR3: TGCAGCGACCTACTCCCCAGGGGCAGGGCCTATGATCAGCCCCAGCATTTT. Protein: CSDLLPRGRAYDQPQHF.

The chain employs TRBV2 and TRBJ1-1; no clear D. CDR3 length: 13 amino acids. V was shortened by 7 bases and J by 5 bases, with 14 bases between the two germline ends. In germline, CDR1 is SNHLY, CDR2 FYNNEI. The CDR3 DNA reads TGTGCCAGCATGTTCGGGAGAGGTACTGAAGCTTTCTTT. It yields the protein CASMFGRGTEAFF. Looking up the rest from reference TRBV2 and TRBJ1-1 gives the full variable domain: EPEVTQTPSHQVTQMGQEVILRCVPISNHLYFYWYRQILGQKVEFLVSFYNNEISEKSEIFDDQFSVERPDGSNFTLKIRSTKLEDSAMYFCASMFGRGTEAFFGQGTRLTVV.

The chain joins TRBV19 to TRBJ1-1, with 7 bases identical to TRBD1. V lost 5 bases, J lost 0 bases, and 9 bases stayed unmatched. Germline V lookup: CDR1 LNHDA, CDR2 SQIVND (reference sequence). The CDR3 extends over 16 amino acids. In nucleotides, the CDR3 is TGTGCCAGTAGTCCCCAATGGGGACAGCTGAACACTGAAGCTTTCTTT. Protein product: CASSPQWGQLNTEAFF.

V gene TRBV24-1 combines with J gene TRBJ2-2; D is perhaps TRBD2 (5 bases). The CDR3 loop spans 15 amino acids. The V gene lost 4 bases and the J gene lost 6 bases, with 14 bases spanning the gap. Germline assignment: CDR1 KGHDR and CDR2 SFDVKD. CDR3 in DNA: TGTGCCACCAGTGAGCCCTCTAAGGAGGCCGGGGAGCTGTTTTTT. It specifies CATSEPSKEAGELFF.

V gene TRBV12-3 or TRBV12-4 combines with J gene TRBJ2-1; possibly TRBD2 for D (5 bases). The CDR3 is made up of 13 amino acids. Trimming pared 7 bases from V and 6 bases from J, leaving 13 bases between. CDR3 coding DNA: TGTGCCAGCAAAAGCGGAAGTCCCAATGAGCAGTTCTTC. Protein product: CASKSGSPNEQFF.

V is TRBV7-2 and J is TRBJ1-5; D call uncertain. Germline assignment: CDR1 SGHTA and CDR2 FQGNSA. CDR3 size: 15 residues. V shed 1 base and J shed 1 base, with 8 bases lying between them. Written as DNA, the CDR3 is TGTGCCAGCAGCTTAGGACATCGGAGCAATCAGCCCCAGCATTTT. This gives the protein CASSLGHRSNQPQHF.